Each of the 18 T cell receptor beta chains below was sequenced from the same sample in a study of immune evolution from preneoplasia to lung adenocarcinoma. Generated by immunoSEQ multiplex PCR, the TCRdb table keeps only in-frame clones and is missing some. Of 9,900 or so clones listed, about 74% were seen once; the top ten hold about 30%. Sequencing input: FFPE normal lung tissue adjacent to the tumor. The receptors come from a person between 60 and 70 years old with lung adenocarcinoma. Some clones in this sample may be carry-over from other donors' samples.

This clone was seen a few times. CDR3 coding DNA: TGTGCCAGCAGTTTCCTCGGCGGTGACAGCCAAGAGACCCAGTACTTC. Its protein is CASSFLGGDSQETQYF. The V and J genes are TRBV6-5 and TRBJ2-5, with D maybe TRBD1 (5 bases). Germline lookup yields CDR1 MNHEY and CDR2 SVGAGI. This CDR3 comprises 16 residues. V was shortened by 4 bases and J by 1 base, with 16 bases between the two germline ends.

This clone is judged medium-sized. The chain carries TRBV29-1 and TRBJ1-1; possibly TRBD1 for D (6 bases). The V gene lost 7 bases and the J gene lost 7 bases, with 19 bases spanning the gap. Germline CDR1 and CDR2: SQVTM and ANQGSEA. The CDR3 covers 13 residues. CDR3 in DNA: TGCAGCGGCTTAGGGCCGGGGGCAGGTGAAGCTTTCTTT. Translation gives CSGLGPGAGEAFF.

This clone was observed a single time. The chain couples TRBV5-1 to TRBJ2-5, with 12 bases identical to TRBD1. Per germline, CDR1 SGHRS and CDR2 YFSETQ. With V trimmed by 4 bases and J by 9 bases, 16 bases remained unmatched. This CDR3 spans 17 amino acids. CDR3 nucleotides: TGCGCCAGCAGCCAAGCTGGGCCGGGACAGGGGGCTAAGGCCCAGTACTTC. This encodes CASSQAGPGQGAKAQYF. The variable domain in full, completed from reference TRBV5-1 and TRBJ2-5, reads KAGVTQTPRYLIKTRGQQVTLSCSPISGHRSVSWYQQTPGQGLQFLFEYFSETQRNKGNFPGRFSGRQFSNSRSEMNVSTLELGDSALYLCASSQAGPGQGAKAQYFGPGTRLLVL.

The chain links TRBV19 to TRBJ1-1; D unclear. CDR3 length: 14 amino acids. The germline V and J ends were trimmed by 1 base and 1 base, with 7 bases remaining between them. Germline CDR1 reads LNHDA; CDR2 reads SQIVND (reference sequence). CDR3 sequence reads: CASSIGHPNTEAFF. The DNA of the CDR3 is TGTGCCAGTAGTATAGGACACCCGAACACTGAAGCTTTCTTT.

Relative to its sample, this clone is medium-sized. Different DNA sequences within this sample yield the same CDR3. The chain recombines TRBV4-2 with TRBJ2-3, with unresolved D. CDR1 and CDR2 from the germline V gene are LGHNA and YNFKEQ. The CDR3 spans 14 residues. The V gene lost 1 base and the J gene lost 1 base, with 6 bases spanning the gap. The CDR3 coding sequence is TGTGCCAGCAGCCAAGGAAGGGGCACAGATACGCAGTATTTT. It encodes CASSQGRGTDTQYF.

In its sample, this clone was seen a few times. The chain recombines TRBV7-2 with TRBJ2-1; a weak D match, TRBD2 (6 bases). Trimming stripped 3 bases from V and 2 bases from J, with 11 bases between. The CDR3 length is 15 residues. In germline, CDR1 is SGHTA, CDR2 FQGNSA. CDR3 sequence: CASSFDSGAYNEQFF. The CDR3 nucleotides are TGTGCCAGCAGCTTCGATAGCGGAGCCTACAATGAGCAGTTCTTC.

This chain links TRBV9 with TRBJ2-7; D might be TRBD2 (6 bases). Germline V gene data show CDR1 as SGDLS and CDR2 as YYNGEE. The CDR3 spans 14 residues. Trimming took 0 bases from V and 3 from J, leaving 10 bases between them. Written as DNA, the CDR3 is TGTGCCAGCAGCGTAGCGATAGCGGACTACGAGCAGTACTTC. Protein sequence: CASSVAIADYEQYF.

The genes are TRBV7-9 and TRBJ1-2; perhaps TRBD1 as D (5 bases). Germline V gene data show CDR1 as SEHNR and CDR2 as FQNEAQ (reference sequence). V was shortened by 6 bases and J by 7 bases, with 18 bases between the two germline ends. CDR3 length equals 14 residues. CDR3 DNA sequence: TGTGCCAGCAGTGTTGGGACCGCGGGGAGTGGCTACACCTTC. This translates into CASSVGTAGSGYTF.

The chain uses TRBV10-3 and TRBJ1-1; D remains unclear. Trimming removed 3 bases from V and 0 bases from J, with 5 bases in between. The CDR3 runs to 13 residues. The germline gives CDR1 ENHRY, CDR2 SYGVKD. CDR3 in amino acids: CAISEQMNTEAFF. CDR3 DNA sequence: TGTGCCATCAGTGAACAGATGAACACTGAAGCTTTCTTT.

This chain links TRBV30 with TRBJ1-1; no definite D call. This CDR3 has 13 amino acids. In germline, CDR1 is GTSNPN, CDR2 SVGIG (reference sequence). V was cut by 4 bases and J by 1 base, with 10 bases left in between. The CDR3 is CAWNRGKNTEAFF. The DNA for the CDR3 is TGTGCCTGGAACCGGGGAAAGAACACTGAAGCTTTCTTT.

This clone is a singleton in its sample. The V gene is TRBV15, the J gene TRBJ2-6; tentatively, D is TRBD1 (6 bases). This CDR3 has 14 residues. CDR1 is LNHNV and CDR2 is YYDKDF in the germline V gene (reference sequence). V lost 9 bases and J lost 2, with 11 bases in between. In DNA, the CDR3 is TGTGCCACAACCAGGGGAGCTGGGGCCAACGTCCTGACTTTC. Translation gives CATTRGAGANVLTF.

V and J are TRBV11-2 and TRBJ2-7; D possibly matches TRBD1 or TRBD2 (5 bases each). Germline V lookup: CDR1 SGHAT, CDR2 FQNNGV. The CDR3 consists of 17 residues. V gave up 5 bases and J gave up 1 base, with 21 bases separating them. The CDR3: CASSPRVRERRSYEQYF. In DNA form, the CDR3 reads TGTGCCAGCAGCCCCCGAGTCAGGGAGCGAAGGTCCTACGAGCAGTACTTC.

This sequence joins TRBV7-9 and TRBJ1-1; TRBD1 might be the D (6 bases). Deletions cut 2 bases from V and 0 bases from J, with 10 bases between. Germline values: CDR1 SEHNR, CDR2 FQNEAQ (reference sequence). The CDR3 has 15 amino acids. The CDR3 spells CASSLWGPLNTEAFF. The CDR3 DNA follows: TGTGCCAGCAGCTTATGGGGGCCACTGAACACTGAAGCTTTCTTT.

The CDR3: CASSGGLAGGGNEQFF. Here the CDR3 DNA reads TGTGCCAGCAGCGGGGGACTAGCGGGAGGGGGTAATGAGCAGTTCTTC. This chain joins TRBV7-7 and TRBJ2-1; 16 positions match TRBD2. Per the germline V gene, CDR1 is SSHAT and CDR2 is FNYEAQ (reference sequence). V lost 5 bases, J lost 7 bases, and 5 bases stayed unmatched. This CDR3 is 16 amino acids long.

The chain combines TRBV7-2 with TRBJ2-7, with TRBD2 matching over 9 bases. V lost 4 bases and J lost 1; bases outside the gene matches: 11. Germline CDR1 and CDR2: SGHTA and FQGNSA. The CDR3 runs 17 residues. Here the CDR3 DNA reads TGTGCCAGCAGCTCAAGGGCTAGCGGGATAACGTCCTACGAGCAGTACTTC. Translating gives CASSSRASGITSYEQYF.

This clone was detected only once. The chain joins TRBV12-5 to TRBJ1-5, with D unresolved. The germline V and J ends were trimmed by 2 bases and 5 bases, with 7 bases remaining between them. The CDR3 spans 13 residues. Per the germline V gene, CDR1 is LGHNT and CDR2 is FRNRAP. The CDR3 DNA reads TGTGCTAGTGGTTTGTGGGTAGATCAGCCCCAGCATTTT. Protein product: CASGLWVDQPQHF.

The CDR3 DNA reads TGTGCCAGCAATACCCCTGGCACTGAAGCTTTCTTT. This gives the protein CASNTPGTEAFF. V gene TRBV28 combines with J gene TRBJ1-1; D remains unclear. CDR3 size: 12 residues. The ends were cut back, 7 bases at V and 4 bases at J, with 10 bases in the middle. The germline V gene encodes CDR1 MDHEN and CDR2 SYDVKM. Using reference TRBV28 and TRBJ1-1 for the parts outside the CDR3, the full variable domain is DVKVTQSSRYLVKRTGEKVFLECVQDMDHENMFWYRQDPGLGLRLIYFSYDVKMKEKGDIPEGYSVSREKKERFSLILESASTNQTSMYLCASNTPGTEAFFGQGTRLTVV.

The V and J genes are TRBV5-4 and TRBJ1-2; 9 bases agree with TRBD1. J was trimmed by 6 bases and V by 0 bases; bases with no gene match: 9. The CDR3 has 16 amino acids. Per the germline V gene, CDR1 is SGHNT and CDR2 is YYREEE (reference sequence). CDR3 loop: CASSLALTGGSHGYTF. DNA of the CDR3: TGTGCCAGCAGCTTGGCCCTGACAGGGGGTAGCCATGGCTACACCTTC.